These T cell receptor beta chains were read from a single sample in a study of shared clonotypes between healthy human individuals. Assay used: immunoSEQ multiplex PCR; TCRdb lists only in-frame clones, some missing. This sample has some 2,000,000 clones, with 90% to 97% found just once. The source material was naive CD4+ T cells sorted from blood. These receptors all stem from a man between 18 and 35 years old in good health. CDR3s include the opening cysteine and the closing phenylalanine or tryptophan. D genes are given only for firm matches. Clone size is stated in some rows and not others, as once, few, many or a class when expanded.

CDR3 protein: CASSFDDEKPGYTF
CDR3 DNA: TGCGCCAGCAGCTTCGACGACGAGAAGCCGGGCTACACCTTC
CDR3 length: 14
J gene: TRBJ1-2
V gene: TRBV5-1
D gene: -
clone size: once

CDR3 protein: CASGLEEGNEQFF
CDR3 DNA: TGTGCTAGTGGTTTGGAGGAGGGCAATGAGCAGTTCTTC
CDR3 length: 13
J gene: TRBJ2-1
V gene: TRBV12-5
D gene: -
clone size: -

CDR3 protein: CASSLNLGVSGEQYF
CDR3 DNA: TGTGCCAGCAGCTTAAATCTAGGTGTGTCTGGCGAGCAGTACTTC
CDR3 length: 15
J gene: TRBJ2-7
V gene: TRBV11-2
D gene: -
clone size: -

CDR3 protein: CARAGKKGATNEKLFF
CDR3 DNA: TGTGCCAGGGCAGGGAAAAAAGGAGCAACTAATGAAAAACTGTTTTTT
CDR3 length: 16
J gene: TRBJ1-4
V gene: TRBV19
D gene: -
clone size: -

CDR3 protein: CASSLFFGDRGTSEQFF
CDR3 DNA: TGTGCCAGCAGTTTATTTTTTGGGGACAGGGGCACAAGTGAGCAGTTCTTC
CDR3 length: 17
J gene: TRBJ2-1
V gene: TRBV27
D gene: TRBD1
clone size: -

CDR3 protein: CASNPSREGNEQFF
CDR3 DNA: TGTGCCAGCAATCCAAGCCGGGAGGGCAATGAGCAGTTCTTC
CDR3 length: 14
J gene: TRBJ2-1
V gene: TRBV6-1
D gene: TRBD2
clone size: -

CDR3 protein: CASSFSTGVSPLHF
CDR3 DNA: TGTGCCAGCAGTTTTAGTACAGGGGTGTCACCCCTCCACTTT
CDR3 length: 14
J gene: TRBJ1-6
V gene: TRBV6-5
D gene: TRBD1
clone size: -

CDR3 protein: CASSLWTGTDTQYF
CDR3 DNA: TGCGCCAGCAGCTTGTGGACAGGGACGGATACGCAGTATTTT
CDR3 length: 14
J gene: TRBJ2-3
V gene: TRBV5-1
D gene: TRBD1
clone size: -

CDR3 protein: CASSESTVTGELFF
CDR3 DNA: TGTGCCAGCAGTGAATCGACGGTCACCGGGGAGCTGTTTTTT
CDR3 length: 14
J gene: TRBJ2-2
V gene: TRBV2
D gene: -
clone size: -

CDR3 protein: CASSSLRDVQGGKLFF
CDR3 DNA: TGTGCCAGCAGCTCTCTTAGGGATGTCCAGGGGGGAAAACTGTTTTTT
CDR3 length: 16
J gene: TRBJ1-4
V gene: TRBV5-5
D gene: TRBD1
clone size: -

CDR3 protein: CASSPGQGTHTGELFF
CDR3 DNA: TGTGCCAGCAGTCCCGGACAGGGTACGCACACCGGGGAGCTGTTTTTT
CDR3 length: 16
J gene: TRBJ2-2
V gene: TRBV28
D gene: TRBD1
clone size: -

CDR3 protein: CASSREGPGRYNEQYF
CDR3 DNA: TGCGCCAGCAGCCGAGAGGGACCGGGACGTTATAACGAGCAGTACTTC
CDR3 length: 16
J gene: TRBJ2-7
V gene: TRBV4-1
D gene: -
clone size: once

CDR3 protein: CASSLAGRDYGYTF
CDR3 DNA: TGTGCCAGCAGCTTGGCCGGCAGGGACTATGGCTACACCTTC
CDR3 length: 14
J gene: TRBJ1-2
V gene: TRBV5-4
D gene: -
clone size: -

CDR3 protein: CASRPGTSYYEQYF
CDR3 DNA: TGTGCCAGCCGACCTGGGACTAGCTACTACGAGCAGTACTTC
CDR3 length: 14
J gene: TRBJ2-7
V gene: TRBV19
D gene: TRBD2
clone size: -

CDR3 protein: CASSREGQAPFRGYTF
CDR3 DNA: TGTGCCAGTAGTAGAGAGGGACAGGCCCCCTTTAGAGGCTACACCTTC
CDR3 length: 16
J gene: TRBJ1-2
V gene: TRBV19
D gene: TRBD1
clone size: -

CDR3 protein: CAWSVVRREQYF
CDR3 DNA: TGTGCCTGGAGTGTAGTCCGGCGCGAGCAGTACTTC
CDR3 length: 12
J gene: TRBJ2-7
V gene: TRBV30
D gene: -
clone size: -

CDR3 protein: CASSPGQGAFGYTF
CDR3 DNA: TGTGCCAGCAGTCCCGGACAGGGGGCCTTTGGCTACACCTTC
CDR3 length: 14
J gene: TRBJ1-2
V gene: TRBV27
D gene: TRBD1
clone size: -

CDR3 protein: CASSGGLDYGYTF
CDR3 DNA: TGTGCCAGCAGCGGGGGGCTTGACTATGGCTACACCTTC
CDR3 length: 13
J gene: TRBJ1-2
V gene: TRBV7-8
D gene: -
clone size: few

CDR3 protein: CASSLRPGQPNTEAFF
CDR3 DNA: TGTGCCAGCAGCCTCCGCCCGGGACAGCCGAACACTGAAGCTTTCTTT
CDR3 length: 16
J gene: TRBJ1-1
V gene: TRBV9
D gene: TRBD1
clone size: once

CDR3 protein: CASRRARVLGGETQYF
CDR3 DNA: TGTGCCAGCAGAAGAGCCAGGGTTTTAGGAGGGGAGACCCAGTACTTC
CDR3 length: 16
J gene: TRBJ2-5
V gene: TRBV7-2
D gene: -
clone size: -

CDR3 protein: CASSADVGPRETQYF
CDR3 DNA: TGTGCCAGCAGCGCGGACGTAGGGCCCCGGGAGACCCAGTACTTC
CDR3 length: 15
J gene: TRBJ2-5
V gene: TRBV5-4
D gene: -
clone size: -

CDR3 protein: CASSLDRGGLSYEQYF
CDR3 DNA: TGTGCCAGCAGCTTAGATCGAGGGGGCCTATCCTACGAGCAGTACTTC
CDR3 length: 16
J gene: TRBJ2-7
V gene: TRBV11-2
D gene: TRBD1
clone size: -

CDR3 protein: CASISTSGGNQYF
CDR3 DNA: TGTGCCAGCATTTCGACTAGCGGGGGGAATCAGTACTTC
CDR3 length: 13
J gene: TRBJ2-7
V gene: TRBV2
D gene: TRBD2
clone size: -

CDR3 protein: CASSTRQGAMSNYGYTF
CDR3 DNA: TGCGCCAGCAGCACACGACAGGGGGCTATGTCTAACTATGGCTACACCTTC
CDR3 length: 17
J gene: TRBJ1-2
V gene: TRBV5-1
D gene: TRBD1
clone size: -

CDR3 protein: CASSAVNSNQPQHF
CDR3 DNA: TGTGCCAGCAGTGCGGTGAATAGCAATCAGCCCCAGCATTTT
CDR3 length: 14
J gene: TRBJ1-5
V gene: TRBV28
D gene: -
clone size: once

CDR3 protein: CASSSSGDYGYTF
CDR3 DNA: TGCGCCAGCAGCTCCTCAGGGGACTATGGCTACACCTTC
CDR3 length: 13
J gene: TRBJ1-2
V gene: TRBV5-1
D gene: -
clone size: few

CDR3 protein: CASRGDRGYSYNSPLHF
CDR3 DNA: TGTGCCAGCCGGGGGGACAGGGGGTACTCCTATAATTCACCCCTCCACTTT
CDR3 length: 17
J gene: TRBJ1-6
V gene: TRBV28
D gene: TRBD1
clone size: -